The 24 T cell receptor beta chains below were found in one sample sequenced in a study of control samples from healthy donors and cancer patients (dated by TCRdb to between 2020 and 2021). Libraries were built with the immunoSEQ multiplex PCR assay. The immuneACCESS repertoire file appears here via TCRdb, limited to in-frame rearrangements. These files lack a portion of the clones; in checked studies, under half of the deficit traces to unresolved V genes, and the cause of the others is not known. This sample lists just over 150,000 clones; over 90% were detected once. The top ten hold under 2.5% of the sample. Sequencing was done on a sample of blood. Every receptor here comes from a man aged 45-65 years in good health.

This chain uses TRBV5-1 with TRBJ2-3; D unclear. CDR1 SGHRS and CDR2 YFSETQ come from the germline V gene. The V end was cut by 0 bases, the J end by 1 base, with 12 bases between. CDR3 length equals 16 residues. The CDR3, as DNA: TGCGCCAGCAGCTTGGGGCAGACCTTCCGCACAGATACGCAGTATTTT. It yields the protein CASSLGQTFRTDTQYF.

The chain has TRBV19 and TRBJ2-6; unclear D gene. The CDR3 loop spans 13 amino acids. CDR1 is LNHDA, CDR2 SQIVND, per germline (reference sequence). V was trimmed by 10 bases and J by 4 bases, leaving 11 bases between them. The CDR3 region has the DNA TGTGCCACCCAAGGGCCCGGGGCCAACGTCCTGACTTTC. This encodes CATQGPGANVLTF.

The rearrangement links TRBV6-1 to TRBJ1-5; D remains ambiguous. Germline lookup yields CDR1 MNHNS and CDR2 SASEGT. The length of the CDR3 is 16 residues. V lost 0 bases and J lost 7, with 16 bases in between. The CDR3 loop reads CASSEAAQNYLQPQHF. CDR3 nucleotide sequence: TGTGCCAGCAGTGAAGCAGCACAAAACTACCTACAGCCCCAGCATTTT.

This sequence joins TRBV6-6 and TRBJ1-1; D possibly corresponds to TRBD1 (6 bases). This CDR3 is built from 15 residues. Trimming left V 5 bases short and J 1 base short, with 14 bases between. Germline values: CDR1 MNHNY, CDR2 SVGAGI (reference sequence). This chain's CDR3 is CASSLPDRPNTEAFF. Here the CDR3 DNA reads TGTGCCAGCAGTCTTCCCGACAGGCCGAACACTGAAGCTTTCTTT.

The count of this clone is one. CDR3 residues: CASSQRTRELDNEQYF. In DNA form, the CDR3 reads TGCGCCAGCAGCCAAAGGACACGGGAACTTGATAACGAGCAGTACTTC. The rearrangement joins TRBV4-1 to TRBJ2-7; possibly TRBD1 or TRBD2 for D (5 bases each). The V gene's germline CDR1 is MGHRA and CDR2 YSYEKL. There are 16 residues in the CDR3. V shed 2 bases and J shed 5 bases, with 19 bases lying between them.

The chain uses TRBV11-3 and TRBJ1-1; the D gene is possibly TRBD1 (5 bases). CDR3 length equals 13 residues. From germline, CDR1 is SGHNT and CDR2 YENEEA. Trimming took 5 bases from V and 0 from J, leaving 7 bases between them. As DNA, the CDR3 is TGTGCCAGCAGCAGACAGTTGAACACTGAAGCTTTCTTT. This encodes CASSRQLNTEAFF.

The chain uses TRBV3-1 (or the pseudogene TRBV3-2) and TRBJ1-2; tentative D call: TRBD1 (6 bases). Germline CDR1 and CDR2: LGHDT and YNNKEL (reference sequence). CDR3 length: 13 residues. Trimming cost V 3 bases and J 5 bases, with 10 bases left between them. CDR3 nucleotides: TGTGCCAGCAGCCAGTATCAGGGGTATGGCTACACCTTC. It encodes CASSQYQGYGYTF.

With respect to this clone: The sample contains more than one DNA sequence encoding this CDR3. This chain links TRBV9 with TRBJ2-3; D gene uncertain. V was cut by 0 bases and J by 1 base, with 6 bases left in between. CDR1 is SGDLS, CDR2 YYNGEE, per germline. This CDR3 is 14 amino acids long. The CDR3 loop is CASSVAGRTDTQYF. The CDR3 DNA reads TGTGCCAGCAGCGTAGCAGGCCGCACAGATACGCAGTATTTT. Full variable domain (missing parts from reference TRBV9 and TRBJ2-3): DSGVTQTPKHLITATGQRVTLRCSPRSGDLSVYWYQQSLDQGLQFLIQYYNGEERAKGNILERFSAQQFPDLHSELNLSSLELGDSALYFCASSVAGRTDTQYFGPGTRLTVL.

This chain joins TRBV19 and TRBJ2-2; the match to TRBD1 covers 8 bases. CDR1 is LNHDA and CDR2 is SQIVND in the germline V gene (reference sequence). The CDR3 totals 16 residues. The V segment lost 3 bases and the J segment 5 bases; nucleotides outside the gene matches: 8. The CDR3 loop is CASSMEGQAVTGELFF. For the CDR3, the DNA is TGTGCCAGTAGTATGGAGGGACAGGCGGTAACCGGGGAGCTGTTTTTT.

The rearrangement uses TRBV18 and TRBJ2-1, with 8 nucleotides matching TRBD1. CDR1 is KGHSH and CDR2 is LQKENI in the germline V gene. V dropped 3 bases and J dropped 3; count of bases not matched to a gene: 10. The CDR3 spans 17 residues. The CDR3 DNA sequence: TGTGCCAGCTCACCCATGGGGTCAGGGGGCATCTACAATGAGCAGTTCTTC. Protein: CASSPMGSGGIYNEQFF.

The gene calls are TRBV11-1 and TRBJ1-1; D perhaps matches TRBD1 (5 bases). With 5 bases removed from V and 2 bases from J, the gap between germline ends came to 9 bases. Germline assignment: CDR1 SGHAT and CDR2 FQDESV (reference sequence). The CDR3 length is 13 residues. The CDR3 sequence is CASSGGINTEAFF. The CDR3 DNA is TGTGCCAGCAGCGGGGGGATTAACACTGAAGCTTTCTTT. Full variable domain (outside the CDR3, taken from reference TRBV11-1 and TRBJ1-1): EAEVAQSPRYKITEKSQAVAFWCDPISGHATLYWYRQILGQGPELLVQFQDESVVDDSQLPKDRFSAERLKGVDSTLKIQPAELGDSAMYLCASSGGINTEAFFGQGTRLTVV.

In its sample, this clone was seen once. J is TRBJ1-5 and V is TRBV19; 7 bases align to TRBD1. J lost 6 bases, V lost 1 base, and 6 bases had no gene match. This CDR3 spans 15 amino acids. CDR1 is LNHDA and CDR2 is SQIVND in the germline V gene (reference sequence). The CDR3 region is CASSIGTGEGQPQHF. In DNA form, the CDR3 reads TGTGCCAGTAGTATAGGTACAGGGGAGGGTCAGCCCCAGCATTTT.

The chain is built from TRBV6-6 and TRBJ2-7; D gene ambiguous. Trimming took 0 bases from V and 2 from J, leaving 5 bases between them. The CDR3 length is 13 residues. From germline, CDR1 is MNHNY and CDR2 SVGAGI (reference sequence). In DNA form, the CDR3 reads TGTGCCAGCAGTTACTCGACCACCTACGAGCAGTACTTC. As protein: CASSYSTTYEQYF.

V is TRBV5-1 and J is TRBJ2-7; the D gene could be TRBD1 or TRBD2 (5 bases each). CDR3 length: 14 amino acids. CDR1 SGHRS and CDR2 YFSETQ come from the germline V gene. Between the trimmed V and J ends, which lost 4 bases and 5 bases, there was a span of 16 bases. The CDR3 region has the DNA TGCGCCAGCAGCCCCGGGGCCGCCTTGGACGAGCAGTACTTC. This sequence encodes CASSPGAALDEQYF.

The gene calls are TRBV5-6 and TRBJ2-1; maybe TRBD2 (6 bases). Trimming removed 3 bases at V and 7 bases at J, with 17 bases between. In germline, CDR1 is SGHDT, CDR2 YYEEEE. This CDR3 is built from 15 residues. The DNA for the CDR3 is TGTGCCAGCAGCTCATTAGGACTAAACCGGAATGAGCAGTTCTTC. This sequence encodes CASSSLGLNRNEQFF. Looking up the rest from reference TRBV5-6 and TRBJ2-1 gives the full variable domain: DAGVTQSPTHLIKTRGQQVTLRCSPKSGHDTVSWYQQALGQGPQFIFQYYEEEERQRGNFPDRFSGHQFPNYSSELNVNALLLGDSALYLCASSSLGLNRNEQFFGPGTRLTVL.

The V gene is TRBV27, the J gene TRBJ1-6, with 10 bases fitting TRBD1. With V trimmed by 4 bases and J by 10 bases, 7 bases remained unmatched. The CDR3 length is 15 residues. From germline, CDR1 is MNHEY and CDR2 SMNVEV (reference sequence). The CDR3 here is CASSSLGQGGSPLHF. Written as DNA, the CDR3 is TGTGCCAGCAGTTCTCTCGGACAGGGGGGATCACCCCTCCACTTT.

DNA for the CDR3: TGCGCCAGCAGCTTCCCGCAAGAGACCCAGTACTTC. Translating gives CASSFPQETQYF. The gene calls are TRBV5-1 and TRBJ2-5; no clear D. V was cut by 2 bases and J by 2 bases, with 4 bases left in between. In germline, CDR1 is SGHRS, CDR2 YFSETQ. The CDR3 consists of 12 residues.

J is TRBJ2-5 and V is TRBV5-1; D gene ambiguous. This CDR3 is 13 amino acids long. V dropped 0 bases and J dropped 2 bases, with 5 bases sitting between them. Germline V gene sequence: CDR1 SGHRS, CDR2 YFSETQ. The CDR3 region has the DNA TGCGCCAGCAGCTTGGGAGGTCAAGAGACCCAGTACTTC. Residues: CASSLGGQETQYF.

The chain joins TRBV18 to TRBJ1-1, with TRBD1 identical over 10 bases. The CDR3 covers 14 residues. With V trimmed by 4 bases and J by 4 bases, 3 bases remained unmatched. From germline, CDR1 is KGHSH and CDR2 LQKENI. The CDR3 reads CASSLGQGGTEAFF. In nucleotides, the CDR3 is TGTGCCAGCTCACTCGGACAGGGGGGCACTGAAGCTTTCTTT. The full variable domain, rest sourced from reference TRBV18 and TRBJ1-1, is NAGVMQNPRHLVRRRGQEARLRCSPMKGHSHVYWYRQLPEEGLKFMVYLQKENIIDESGMPKERFSAEFPKEGPSILRIQQVVRGDSAAYFCASSLGQGGTEAFFGQGTRLTVV.

V and J are TRBV5-6 and TRBJ2-3; D remains ambiguous. Trimming took 0 bases from V and 2 from J, leaving 7 bases between them. Germline-derived CDR1 and CDR2 are SGHDT and YYEEEE. The length of the CDR3 is 14 residues. CDR3 amino acids: CASSLGSHTDTQYF. The CDR3 DNA reads as TGTGCCAGCAGCTTGGGGTCCCACACAGATACGCAGTATTTT.

The chain has TRBV6-1 and TRBJ2-7; D gene ambiguous. This CDR3 contains 11 residues. CDR1 is MNHNS, CDR2 SASEGT, per germline. Trimming pared 1 base from V and 4 bases from J, leaving 2 bases between. The CDR3 region is CASSEEYEQYF. In nucleotides, the CDR3 is TGTGCCAGCAGTGAAGAGTACGAGCAGTACTTC.

The chain links TRBV5-1 to TRBJ2-1; TRBD1 agrees at 8 bases. Germline V gene sequence: CDR1 SGHRS, CDR2 YFSETQ. The CDR3 is 17 residues long. V lost 3 bases and J lost 0; bases outside the gene matches: 8. DNA for the CDR3: TGCGCCAGCAGCTCATCCAGGGGGCCTAGCTCCTACAATGAGCAGTTCTTC. It encodes CASSSSRGPSSYNEQFF.

V usage is TRBV7-9 and J usage is TRBJ2-5, with D tentatively TRBD1 (6 bases). Germline V gene data show CDR1 as SEHNR and CDR2 as FQNEAQ (reference sequence). This CDR3 comprises 14 residues. V was pared by 4 bases and J by 2 bases, with 11 bases between. CDR3: CASSSSGTQETQYF. As DNA, the CDR3 is TGTGCCAGCAGCTCCAGTGGGACACAAGAGACCCAGTACTTC.

The CDR3 loop is CASRDRDSKNYGYTF. The CDR3 region has the DNA TGTGCCAGCAGGGACCGGGACAGCAAAAACTATGGCTACACCTTC. This chain connects TRBV5-5 to TRBJ1-2; 7 positions agree with TRBD1. There are 15 residues in the CDR3. The V and J ends lost 5 bases and 2 bases, in that order; junction bases with no gene match: 9. Germline loops: CDR1 SGHKS, CDR2 YYEKEE (reference sequence).